Listed below are T cell receptor beta chains from one sample, sequenced in a study of metastatic and nonmetastatic thyroid tumors. MiXCR was used by TCRdb to re-call the PCR reads. In the table there are 60,000 or so clones, more than 25% of which are singletons. Sample: blood. The receptors shown here come from a female donor with papillary thyroid cancer or a benign thyroid nodule (not recorded which). Some clones in this sample may be carry-over from other donors' samples. Each CDR3 is given with its conserved first and last residue. A D gene is named only where the DNA matches it firmly. The size of a clone is reported for some rows only, either as once, few or many, or as a class for expanded clones.

d_call	v_call	j_call	clone_size	cdr3_nt	cdr3_aa
-	TRBV6-1	TRBJ2-1	-	TGTGCCAGCAGTGAGCAGGGCGCCCTTGGGGGGAATGAGCAGTTCTTC	CASSEQGALGGNEQFF
TRBD2	TRBV4-2	TRBJ2-7	medium-sized	TGTGCCAGCAGCCAGAGGGGAGGGGACGGACCCTACGAGCAGTACTTC	CASSQRGGDGPYEQYF
-	TRBV11-2	TRBJ1-2	few	TGTGCCAGCAGCTTCCACGGGGTCCAGCAAGTGAACTATGGCTACACCTTC	CASSFHGVQQVNYGYTF
-	TRBV28	TRBJ2-3	few	TGTGCCAGCGGGGCTAGCACAGATACGCAGTATTTT	CASGASTDTQYF
-	TRBV15	TRBJ2-5	few	TGTGCCACCAGCAGGGACATTACAGAAGAGACCCAGTACTTC	CATSRDITEETQYF
-	TRBV5-1	TRBJ2-3	-	TGCGCCAGCAGCTCTACGTCGGATACGCAGTATTTT	CASSSTSDTQYF
TRBD1	TRBV15	TRBJ1-5	-	TGTGCCACCAGCAGGGACAGGGATTATAGCAATCAGCCCCAGCATTTT	CATSRDRDYSNQPQHF
TRBD1	TRBV2	TRBJ1-1	few	TGTGCCAGCAGTTTTCGGACAGGGGGCGGGAACACTGAAGCTTTCTTT	CASSFRTGGGNTEAFF
-	TRBV28	TRBJ1-5	-	TGTGCCAGCAGTTTAACGGGGGGCCCAGGGAGTGGGCCCCAGCATTTT	CASSLTGGPGSGPQHF
-	TRBV10-3	TRBJ2-7	-	TGTGCCATCAGTGAGTCGATACACTCCGGGCTAGCCAACTACGAGCAGTACTTC	CAISESIHSGLANYEQYF
-	TRBV12-3/TRBV12-4	TRBJ1-1	-	TGTGCCAGCAGACTAGGGAATGAAGCTTTCTTT	CASRLGNEAFF
-	TRBV15	TRBJ2-7	medium-sized	TGTGCCACCAGCAGAGATCTGGCAGGCCAAACCTACGAGCAGTACTTC	CATSRDLAGQTYEQYF
-	TRBV7-9	TRBJ1-3	once	TGTGCCAGCAGCTCCCGAGGGGCATCGGGAAACACCATATATTTT	CASSSRGASGNTIYF
TRBD1	TRBV20-1	TRBJ1-1	-	TGCAGTGCTAGAGAGGCCGGGACAGGGTACACTGAAGCTTTCTTT	CSAREAGTGYTEAFF
-	TRBV20-1	TRBJ1-4	-	TGCAGTGGAGTCTACAGTGCTAATGAAAAACTGTTTTTT	CSGVYSANEKLFF
TRBD2	TRBV20-1	TRBJ2-7	few	TGCAGTGCTACCCAAACTCCGGGACTAGCGGGAGTCGAGCAGTACTTC	CSATQTPGLAGVEQYF
-	TRBV7-8	TRBJ2-1	-	TGTGCCAGCAGCTTCGTGAATGAGCAGTTCTTC	CASSFVNEQFF
TRBD2	TRBV28	TRBJ2-1	few	TGTGCCAGCAATAGCGGGGGTGCATACAATGAGCAGTTCTTC	CASNSGGAYNEQFF
-	TRBV6-5	TRBJ2-3	-	TGTGCCAGCAGTATACAGGGGCGGGGCGGGGATACGCAGTATTTT	CASSIQGRGGDTQYF
TRBD2	TRBV12-3/TRBV12-4	TRBJ2-7	medium-sized	TGTGCCAGCACCGGAGGAGTAGCGGGTACCTACGAGCAGTACTTC	CASTGGVAGTYEQYF
TRBD2	TRBV3-1	TRBJ2-7	-	TGTGCCAGCAGCCTCGGGACTAGCGGCTCCTACGAGCAGTACTTC	CASSLGTSGSYEQYF
-	TRBV30	TRBJ1-6	-	TGTGCCTGGAGTGTAGGAGGGACCCTCCACTTT	CAWSVGGTLHF
-	TRBV24-1	TRBJ1-3	few	TGTGCCACCACCCCGGCAGTCCCCTCTGGAAACACCATATATTTT	CATTPAVPSGNTIYF
-	TRBV6-1	TRBJ2-1	-	TGTGCCAGCAGTCCAGGACAGTACAATGAGCAGTTCTTC	CASSPGQYNEQFF
-	TRBV4-3	TRBJ1-1	-	TGCGCCAGCAGCCAGGGAAGAAATGAAGCTTTCTTT	CASSQGRNEAFF
-	TRBV13	TRBJ1-6	-	TGTGCCAGCAGCTTAGGGCAGAGAAATTCACCCCTCCACTTT	CASSLGQRNSPLHF
TRBD1	TRBV4-1	TRBJ2-7	-	TGCGCCAGCAGCACGGATGGGGGACAGGGCCCCTACGAGCAGTACTTC	CASSTDGGQGPYEQYF
-	TRBV7-8	TRBJ1-3	-	TGTGCCAGCAGCTACACCAGAATGGGGGCGGGAAACACCATATATTTT	CASSYTRMGAGNTIYF
TRBD2	TRBV6-2/TRBV6-3	TRBJ2-3	-	TGTGCCAGCAGTTACAGAAGACTAGCGGGAGGGCCACGGCAGACAGATACGCAGTATTTT	CASSYRRLAGGPRQTDTQYF
-	TRBV11-1	TRBJ1-1	many	TGTGCCAGCAGCTCCCCGAGGGGGGGAACTGAAGCTTTCTTT	CASSSPRGGTEAFF
TRBD2	TRBV24-1	TRBJ2-7	medium-sized	TGTGCCACCAGTGACCCCGGGACTAGCGGGACCGACGAGCAGTACTTC	CATSDPGTSGTDEQYF
-	TRBV15	TRBJ1-1	few	TGTGCCACCAGCAGACGGAACACTGAAGCTTTCTTT	CATSRRNTEAFF
TRBD1	TRBV18	TRBJ2-1	-	TGTGCCAGCTCGCGAGCTACGCGAGACTACAGGGGTGAGCAGTTCTTC	CASSRATRDYRGEQFF
TRBD1	TRBV28	TRBJ1-1	few	TGTGCCAGCAGTTCGGGACAGGGGAACACTGAAGCTTTCTTT	CASSSGQGNTEAFF
-	TRBV19	TRBJ1-4	few	TGTGCCAGTAGCCTCCTTAATGAAAAACTGTTTTTT	CASSLLNEKLFF
-	TRBV6-4	TRBJ2-3	-	TGTGCCAGCAGTGAGGCGGGTGGGACAGATACGCAGTATTTT	CASSEAGGTDTQYF
TRBD1	TRBV15	TRBJ2-2	few	TGTGCCACCAGCAGAGGTACAGGGGGCACCGGGGAGCTGTTTTTT	CATSRGTGGTGELFF
-	TRBV20-1	TRBJ1-5	many	TGCAGTGCTAAAAAGTCGGGACAGCCCCAGCATTTT	CSAKKSGQPQHF
TRBD1	TRBV20-1	TRBJ2-1	many	TGCAGTGCTAGAGATCCGGGACAGGGTCTCGTTGAGCAGTTCTTC	CSARDPGQGLVEQFF
-	TRBV11-2	TRBJ2-1	many	TGTGCCAGCCGCCCTCAGCTTGGGTTTCTAAATGAGCAGTTCTTC	CASRPQLGFLNEQFF
-	TRBV12-3/TRBV12-4	TRBJ2-2	few	TGTGCCAGCAGTTTAGCGGGGGGGCGCACCGGGGAGCTGTTTTTT	CASSLAGGRTGELFF
TRBD1	TRBV28	TRBJ1-2	few	TGTGCCAGCAGTTCTGGACAGGGGGGTGGCTACACCTTC	CASSSGQGGGYTF
TRBD2	TRBV12-3/TRBV12-4	TRBJ2-1	-	TGTGCCAGCAGTTTTGGACTAGCGGGAAGGAATGAGCAGTTCTTC	CASSFGLAGRNEQFF
TRBD1	TRBV7-3	TRBJ1-1	-	TGTGCCAGCAGCCCAGGGGGAATCGGCGAAGCTTTCTTT	CASSPGGIGEAFF
TRBD1	TRBV15	TRBJ1-5	few	TGTGCCACCAGCAGAGGAGACAGGGAGAGCAATCAGCCCCAGCATTTT	CATSRGDRESNQPQHF
TRBD1	TRBV14	TRBJ1-2	-	TGTGCCAGCAGCAAGGAGGGGGCGTTGGGCTACACCTTC	CASSKEGALGYTF
TRBD1	TRBV11-2	TRBJ1-2	few	TGTGCCAGCAGCTTATCACAGGGGGAGGGTGGCTACACCTTC	CASSLSQGEGGYTF
-	TRBV2	TRBJ2-1	-	TGTGCCAGCAGGCGAGGGGAGTATAATGAGCAGTTCTTC	CASRRGEYNEQFF
-	TRBV6-2/TRBV6-3	TRBJ2-1	-	TGTGCCAGCAGCGGAAACAATGAGCAGTTCTTC	CASSGNNEQFF
-	TRBV6-1	TRBJ1-2	-	TGTGCCAGCAGTGCGGACAGCCATGGCTACACCTTC	CASSADSHGYTF
-	TRBV18	TRBJ1-1	many	TGTGCCAGCTCACGGGACTTAAGTAATTCTGAAGCTTTCTTT	CASSRDLSNSEAFF
-	TRBV28	TRBJ1-1	-	TGTGCCAGCAGAGTAGGGACGAGGAACACTGAAGCTTTCTTT	CASRVGTRNTEAFF
TRBD1	TRBV15	TRBJ1-2	few	TGTGCCACCACCCGGGACAGGGGGCCGGCGGTCTATGGCTACACCTTC	CATTRDRGPAVYGYTF
TRBD1	TRBV19	TRBJ1-6	-	TGTGCCAGTAGTATGTCGACAGGGGCCGGTTCACCCCTCCACTTT	CASSMSTGAGSPLHF
-	TRBV19	TRBJ2-2	few	TGTGCCAGTAGTGACCAGGGAGGCGGGGAGCTGTTTTTT	CASSDQGGGELFF
-	TRBV4-2	TRBJ2-7	-	TGTGCCAGCAGCCAGCCCGGGACGGAAAACTACGAGCAGTACTTC	CASSQPGTENYEQYF
TRBD2	TRBV28	TRBJ2-3	few	TGTGCCAGCAGTTTATGGGGACTAGCGGCACCGGACCCCACAGATACGCAGTATTTT	CASSLWGLAAPDPTDTQYF
-	TRBV5-4	TRBJ2-2	-	TGTGCCAGCAGCCCTCAGTCTGCCGGGGAGCTGTTTTTT	CASSPQSAGELFF
-	TRBV10-3	TRBJ2-5	medium-sized	TGTGCCATCAGTGAGAGGGAGACCCAGTACTTC	CAISERETQYF
-	TRBV6-1	TRBJ2-3	medium-sized	TGTGCCAGCGGAAAAGCAGGGGAGGATACGCAGTATTTT	CASGKAGEDTQYF